Listed here are 17 T cell receptor beta chains from one sample, sequenced in a study of CD8+ T cells in alopecia areata. The treatment is: oral pan-JAK inhibitor, 5-10 mg twice daily. Sequencing relied on a cDNA template that was reverse transcribed from extracted RNA. TCRdb's table, derived via immunoSEQ multiplex PCR, lists solely in-frame clones and lacks some. Of more than 90,000 clones in the sample, about three fifths were seen once. The source was CD8+ T cells sorted from blood, collected at week 4, from a patient treated with tofacitinib. Receptors originate from a human donor with alopecia areata.

This rearrangement joins TRBV12-5 to TRBJ2-7, with no clear D. V was pared by 4 bases and J by 0 bases, with 7 bases between. CDR1 and CDR2 from the germline V gene are LGHNT and FRNRAP. The length of the CDR3 is 13 residues. The CDR3 protein is CASGSANSYEQYF. The CDR3 DNA follows: TGTGCTAGTGGTTCGGCTAACTCCTACGAGCAGTACTTC.

V and J are TRBV30 and TRBJ2-1; the D gene is possibly TRBD1 (5 bases). The CDR3 consists of 11 residues. Germline V gene data show CDR1 as GTSNPN and CDR2 as SVGIG (reference sequence). V was cut by 5 bases and J by 8 bases, with 10 bases left in between. CDR3: CAWSEGDEQFF. The CDR3 DNA reads as TGTGCCTGGTCTGAAGGGGATGAGCAGTTCTTC.

This CDR3 reads CASSDGRGPSYNEQFF. The DNA for the CDR3 is TGTGCCAGCAGTGACGGTCGGGGGCCCTCCTACAATGAGCAGTTCTTC. This sequence joins TRBV25-1 and TRBJ2-1; tentatively, D is TRBD1 or TRBD2 (6 bases each). The length of the CDR3 is 16 residues. The ends were cut back, 3 bases at V and 0 bases at J, with 12 bases in the middle. From germline, CDR1 is MGHDK and CDR2 SYGVNS.

This clone occurred a few times. The J gene is TRBJ2-5, the V gene TRBV29-1; D might be TRBD2 (5 bases). Germline V gene sequence: CDR1 SQVTM, CDR2 ANQGSEA. The CDR3 totals 14 residues. The germline V and J ends were trimmed by 6 bases and 5 bases, with 19 bases remaining between them. This chain's CDR3 is CSVLAGWVVETQYF. The CDR3 DNA is TGCAGCGTACTTGCGGGTTGGGTCGTGGAGACCCAGTACTTC.

As DNA, the CDR3 is TGCAGCGTTGAGGTATTCAGGGTGAGCAATCAGCCCCAGCATTTT. Its protein is CSVEVFRVSNQPQHF. V and J are TRBV29-1 and TRBJ1-5; D is possibly TRBD1 (5 bases). Trimming took off 3 bases at V and 1 base at J, with 13 bases between the two ends. The germline V gene has CDR1 SQVTM and CDR2 ANQGSEA. The CDR3 contains 15 residues.

The chain uses TRBV29-1 and TRBJ1-1, with 9 bases aligning to TRBD1. V lost 6 bases and J lost 1; bases outside the gene matches: 6. Per germline, CDR1 SQVTM and CDR2 ANQGSEA. The CDR3 runs 14 residues. The DNA of the CDR3 is TGCAGCGTACGACCGGGACAGGGGAACACTGAAGCTTTCTTT. It codes for CSVRPGQGNTEAFF.

This clone has just a few counts. The chain is built from TRBV29-1 and TRBJ2-7; D might be TRBD2 (6 bases). Germline V lookup: CDR1 SQVTM, CDR2 ANQGSEA. The CDR3 is 13 amino acids. Trimming took off 8 bases at V and 1 base at J, with 15 bases between the two ends. CDR3 nucleotide sequence: TGCAGCTCCGCGGGACCCACTTCCTACGAGCAGTACTTC. Protein product: CSSAGPTSYEQYF.

This chain connects TRBV29-1 to TRBJ2-7; a weak D match, TRBD1 (6 bases). The CDR3 spans 15 residues. CDR1 is SQVTM and CDR2 is ANQGSEA in the germline V gene. V was cut by 0 bases and J by 5 bases, with 17 bases left in between. This CDR3 is CSVEEGGTGSHEQYF. The CDR3 DNA is TGCAGCGTTGAAGAAGGCGGAACAGGGTCCCACGAGCAGTACTTC.

V gene TRBV30 combines with J gene TRBJ1-6; D gene ambiguous. Germline V gene sequence: CDR1 GTSNPN, CDR2 SVGIG (reference sequence). V was clipped by 2 bases and J by 9 bases, with 11 bases between them. The CDR3 sequence is 13 residues long. The CDR3 reads CAWSITGSSPLHF. As DNA, the CDR3 is TGTGCCTGGAGTATAACCGGGAGTTCACCCCTCCACTTT. Together with reference TRBV30 and TRBJ1-6, the CDR3 gives the full variable domain: SQTIHQWPATLVQPVGSPLSLECTVEGTSNPNLYWYRQAAGRGLQLLFYSVGIGQISSEVPQNLSASRPQDRQFILSSKKLLLSDSGFYLCAWSITGSSPLHFGNGTRLTVT.

This clone has a handful of counts. The gene calls are TRBV13 and TRBJ2-3, with D uncertain. V was pared by 5 bases and J by 4 bases, with 7 bases between. Germline V gene data show CDR1 as PRHDT and CDR2 as FYEKMQ (reference sequence). There are 12 residues in the CDR3. The chain's CDR3 is CASSAPADTQYF. DNA of the CDR3: TGTGCCAGCAGCGCCCCCGCAGATACGCAGTATTTT.

This chain connects TRBV27 to TRBJ1-2; 7 nucleotides match TRBD1. The CDR3 is 13 amino acids. J lost 4 bases, V lost 5 bases, and 4 bases had no gene match. Germline V gene sequence: CDR1 MNHEY, CDR2 SMNVEV (reference sequence). The CDR3 DNA sequence: TGTGCCAGCAGTACAGGGACAGTCTATGGCTACACCTTC. This sequence encodes CASSTGTVYGYTF.

This clone has only a few counts. This chain joins TRBV13 and TRBJ1-5; no firm D call. Trimming removed 0 bases from V and 2 bases from J, with 5 bases in between. Looked up from germline, CDR1 is PRHDT and CDR2 is FYEKMQ (reference sequence). This CDR3 is 14 amino acids long. The CDR3 region is CASSLGLRNQPQHF. CDR3 bases: TGTGCCAGCAGCTTAGGTCTACGCAATCAGCCCCAGCATTTT.

The V gene is TRBV7-9, the J gene TRBJ2-7, with D perhaps matching TRBD2 (6 bases). Germline CDR1 SEHNR, CDR2 FQNEAQ (reference sequence). This CDR3 contains 12 residues. Deletions cut 11 bases from V and 3 bases from J, with 14 bases between. The DNA of the CDR3 is TGTGCCTGGCGGGACGGAGACTACGAGCAGTACTTC. It is translated as CAWRDGDYEQYF.

J is TRBJ1-2 and V is TRBV29-1; TRBD1 might be the D (5 bases). Germline CDR1 and CDR2: SQVTM and ANQGSEA. Trimming removed 6 bases at V and 3 bases at J, with 11 bases between. The CDR3 spans 12 residues. CDR3 nucleotides: TGCAGCGTCAGACAGAGGGACTATGGCTACACCTTC. Its protein product is CSVRQRDYGYTF.

This rearrangement joins TRBV27 to TRBJ2-3, with 8 bases that match TRBD1. The CDR3 contains 14 residues. Germline CDR1 is MNHEY and CDR2 is SMNVEV (reference sequence). Unmatched junction bases numbered 0, after V lost 4 bases and J lost 0 bases. CDR3 coding DNA: TGTGCCAGCAGTTGGGACAGGAGCACAGATACGCAGTATTTT. This encodes CASSWDRSTDTQYF.

The genes are TRBV20-1 and TRBJ1-2; no definite D call. CDR1 and CDR2 (germline): DFQATT, SNEGSKA (reference sequence). This CDR3 spans 9 amino acids. The germline V and J ends were trimmed by 5 bases and 5 bases, with 3 bases remaining between them. The CDR3 sequence: CSAGYGYTF. In DNA form, the CDR3 reads TGCAGTGCTGGGTATGGCTACACCTTC.

The chain links TRBV11-2 to TRBJ1-2; D is uncertain. Germline V gene sequence: CDR1 SGHAT, CDR2 FQNNGV. There are 12 residues in the CDR3. V lost 4 bases, J lost 6 bases, and 9 bases lay in between. CDR3 sequence: CASSSLPDGYTF. The CDR3 bases are TGTGCCAGCAGCTCACTACCAGATGGCTACACCTTC.